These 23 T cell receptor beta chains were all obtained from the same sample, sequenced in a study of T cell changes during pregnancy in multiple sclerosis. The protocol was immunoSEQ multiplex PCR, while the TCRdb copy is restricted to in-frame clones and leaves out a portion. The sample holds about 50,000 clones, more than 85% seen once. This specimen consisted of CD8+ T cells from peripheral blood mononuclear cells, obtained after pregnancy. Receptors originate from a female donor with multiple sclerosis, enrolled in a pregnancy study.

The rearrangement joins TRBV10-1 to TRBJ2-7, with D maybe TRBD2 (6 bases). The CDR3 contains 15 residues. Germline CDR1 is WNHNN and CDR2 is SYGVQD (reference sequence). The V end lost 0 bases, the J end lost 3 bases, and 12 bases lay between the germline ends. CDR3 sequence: CASSESMGLSYEQYF. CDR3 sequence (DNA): TGCGCCAGCAGTGAGTCGATGGGACTGAGCTACGAGCAGTACTTC.

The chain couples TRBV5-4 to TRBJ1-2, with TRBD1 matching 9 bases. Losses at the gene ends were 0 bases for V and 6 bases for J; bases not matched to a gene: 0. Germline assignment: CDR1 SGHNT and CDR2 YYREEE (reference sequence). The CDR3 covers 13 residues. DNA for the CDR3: TGTGCCAGCAGCTTGGGACAGGGGGATGGCTACACCTTC. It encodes CASSLGQGDGYTF.

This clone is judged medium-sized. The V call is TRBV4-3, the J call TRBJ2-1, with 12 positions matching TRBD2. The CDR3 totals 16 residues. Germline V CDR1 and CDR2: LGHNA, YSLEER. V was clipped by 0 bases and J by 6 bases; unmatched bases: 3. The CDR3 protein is CASSQEPSGGANEQFF. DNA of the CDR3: TGCGCCAGCAGCCAAGAACCTAGCGGGGGGGCCAATGAGCAGTTCTTC.

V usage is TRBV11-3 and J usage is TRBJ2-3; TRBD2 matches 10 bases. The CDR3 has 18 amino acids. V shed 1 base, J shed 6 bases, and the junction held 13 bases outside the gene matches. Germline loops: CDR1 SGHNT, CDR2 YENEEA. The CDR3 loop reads CASSLGMTRLAGEDTQYF. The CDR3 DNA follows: TGTGCCAGCAGCTTAGGGATGACGCGTCTAGCGGGAGAGGATACGCAGTATTTT.

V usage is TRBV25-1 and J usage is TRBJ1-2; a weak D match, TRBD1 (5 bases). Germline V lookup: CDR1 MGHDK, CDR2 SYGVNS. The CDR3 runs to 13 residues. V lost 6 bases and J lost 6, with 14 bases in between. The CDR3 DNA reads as TGTGCCAGCAGACAGGCCCTAAGCGATGGCTACACCTTC. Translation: CASRQALSDGYTF.

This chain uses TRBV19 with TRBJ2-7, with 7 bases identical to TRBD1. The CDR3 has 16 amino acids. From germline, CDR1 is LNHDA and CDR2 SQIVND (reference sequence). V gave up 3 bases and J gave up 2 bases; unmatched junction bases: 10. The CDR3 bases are TGTGCCAGTAGTATTCATGGTAGACAGGGAACCTACGAGCAGTACTTC. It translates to CASSIHGRQGTYEQYF.

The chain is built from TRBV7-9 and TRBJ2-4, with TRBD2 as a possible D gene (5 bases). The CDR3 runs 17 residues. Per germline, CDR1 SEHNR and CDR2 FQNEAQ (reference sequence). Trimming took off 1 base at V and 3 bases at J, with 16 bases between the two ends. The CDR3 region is CASSLGSGLTGKNIQYF. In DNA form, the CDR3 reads TGTGCCAGCAGCTTAGGTTCGGGGTTGACGGGCAAAAACATTCAGTACTTC. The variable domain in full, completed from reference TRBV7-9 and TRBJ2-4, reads DTGVSQNPRHKITKRGQNVTFRCDPISEHNRLYWYRQTLGQGPEFLTYFQNEAQLEKSRLLSDRFSAERPKGSFSTLEIQRTEQGDSAMYLCASSLGSGLTGKNIQYFGAGTRLSVL.

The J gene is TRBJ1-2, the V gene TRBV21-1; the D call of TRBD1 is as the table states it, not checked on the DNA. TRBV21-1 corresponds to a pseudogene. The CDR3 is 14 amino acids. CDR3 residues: CASSRPTGASCYTF. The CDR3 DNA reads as TGTGCCAGCAGCAGACCGACAGGCGCGTCGTGCTACACCTTC.

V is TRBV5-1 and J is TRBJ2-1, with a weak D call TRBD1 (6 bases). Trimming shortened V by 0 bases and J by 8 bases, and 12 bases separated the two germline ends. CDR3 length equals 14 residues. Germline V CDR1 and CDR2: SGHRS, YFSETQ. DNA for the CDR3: TGCGCCAGCAGCTTGGGGGGGCCGGCGGATGAGCAGTTCTTC. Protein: CASSLGGPADEQFF.

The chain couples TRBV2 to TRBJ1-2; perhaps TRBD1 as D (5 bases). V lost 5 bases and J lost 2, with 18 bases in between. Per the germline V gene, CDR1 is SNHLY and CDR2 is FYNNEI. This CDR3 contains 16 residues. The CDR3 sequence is CASSTTGLGGNYGYTF. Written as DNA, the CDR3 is TGTGCCAGCAGTACCACCGGGCTGGGGGGAAACTATGGCTACACCTTC.

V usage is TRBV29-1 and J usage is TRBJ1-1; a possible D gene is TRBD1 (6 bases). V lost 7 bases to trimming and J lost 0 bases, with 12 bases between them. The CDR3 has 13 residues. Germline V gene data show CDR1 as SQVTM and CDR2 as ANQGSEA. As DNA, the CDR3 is TGCAGCGCATTGACAGGAGTGAACACTGAAGCTTTCTTT. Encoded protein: CSALTGVNTEAFF.

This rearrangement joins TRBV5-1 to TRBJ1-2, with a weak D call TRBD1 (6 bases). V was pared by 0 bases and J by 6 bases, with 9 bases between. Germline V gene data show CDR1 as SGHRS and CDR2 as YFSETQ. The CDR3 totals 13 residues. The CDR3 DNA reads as TGCGCCAGCAGCTTGGAAGGGGGACATGGCTACACCTTC. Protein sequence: CASSLEGGHGYTF.

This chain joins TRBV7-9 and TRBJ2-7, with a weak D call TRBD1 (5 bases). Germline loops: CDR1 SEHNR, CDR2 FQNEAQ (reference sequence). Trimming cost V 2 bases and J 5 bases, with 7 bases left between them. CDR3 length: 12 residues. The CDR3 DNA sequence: TGTGCCAGCAGCTTACAGGGTGACGAGCAGTACTTC. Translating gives CASSLQGDEQYF.

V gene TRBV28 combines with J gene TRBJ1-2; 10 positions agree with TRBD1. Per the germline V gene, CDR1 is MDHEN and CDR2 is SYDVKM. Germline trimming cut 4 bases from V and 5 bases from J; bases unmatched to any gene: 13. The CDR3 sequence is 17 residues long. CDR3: CASSSGTGVREWYGYTF. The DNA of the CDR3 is TGTGCCAGCAGTTCCGGGACAGGGGTTAGAGAGTGGTATGGCTACACCTTC.

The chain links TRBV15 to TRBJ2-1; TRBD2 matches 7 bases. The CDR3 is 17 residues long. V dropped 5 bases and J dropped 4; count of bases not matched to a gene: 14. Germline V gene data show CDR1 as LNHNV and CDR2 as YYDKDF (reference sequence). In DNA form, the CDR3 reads TGTGCCACCAGCTTCGCGTTTGGAGCGGGGATTTACAATGAGCAGTTCTTC. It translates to CATSFAFGAGIYNEQFF.

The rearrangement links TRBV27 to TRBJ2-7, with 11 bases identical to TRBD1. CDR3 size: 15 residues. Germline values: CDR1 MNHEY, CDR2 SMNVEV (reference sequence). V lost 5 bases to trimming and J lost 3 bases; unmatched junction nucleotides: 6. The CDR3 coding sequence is TGTGCCAGCAGTCCAGGGACAGGGGGTCTCTACGAGCAGTACTTC. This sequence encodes CASSPGTGGLYEQYF.

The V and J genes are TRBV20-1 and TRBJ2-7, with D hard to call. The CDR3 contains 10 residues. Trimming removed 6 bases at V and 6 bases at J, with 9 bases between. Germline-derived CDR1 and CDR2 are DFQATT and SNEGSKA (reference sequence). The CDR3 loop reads CSAAYGEQYF. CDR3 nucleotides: TGCAGTGCGGCTTATGGCGAGCAGTACTTC.

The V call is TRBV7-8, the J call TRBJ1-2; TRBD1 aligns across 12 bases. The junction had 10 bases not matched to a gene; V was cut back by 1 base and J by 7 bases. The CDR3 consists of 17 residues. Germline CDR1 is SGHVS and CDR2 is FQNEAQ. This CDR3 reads CASSLGWGQGAQAGYTF. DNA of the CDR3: TGTGCCAGCAGCTTAGGTTGGGGACAGGGGGCCCAGGCTGGCTACACCTTC.

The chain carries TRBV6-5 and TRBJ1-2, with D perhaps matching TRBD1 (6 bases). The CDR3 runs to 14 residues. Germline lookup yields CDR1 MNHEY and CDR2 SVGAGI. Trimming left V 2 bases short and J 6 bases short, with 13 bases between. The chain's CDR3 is CASSYTGSVDGYTF. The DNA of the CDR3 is TGTGCCAGCAGTTACACAGGGAGTGTAGATGGCTACACCTTC.

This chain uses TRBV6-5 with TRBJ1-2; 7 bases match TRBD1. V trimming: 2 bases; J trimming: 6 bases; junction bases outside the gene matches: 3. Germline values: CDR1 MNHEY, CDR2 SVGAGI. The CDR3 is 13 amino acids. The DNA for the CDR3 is TGTGCCAGCAGTTACGCAGGGGGAAATGGCTACACCTTC. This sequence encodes CASSYAGGNGYTF.

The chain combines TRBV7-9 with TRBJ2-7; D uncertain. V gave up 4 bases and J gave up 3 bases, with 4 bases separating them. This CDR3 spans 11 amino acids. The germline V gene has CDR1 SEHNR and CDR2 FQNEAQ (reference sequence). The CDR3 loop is CASSSLYEQYF. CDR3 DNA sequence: TGTGCCAGCAGCTCTCTCTACGAGCAGTACTTC. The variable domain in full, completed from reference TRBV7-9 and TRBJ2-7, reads DTGVSQNPRHKITKRGQNVTFRCDPISEHNRLYWYRQTLGQGPEFLTYFQNEAQLEKSRLLSDRFSAERPKGSFSTLEIQRTEQGDSAMYLCASSSLYEQYFGPGTRLTVT.

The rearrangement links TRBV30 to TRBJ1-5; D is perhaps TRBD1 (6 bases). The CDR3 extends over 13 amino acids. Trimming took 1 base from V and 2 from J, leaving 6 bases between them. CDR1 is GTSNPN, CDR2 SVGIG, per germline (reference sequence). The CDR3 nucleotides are TGTGCCTGGAGTGAGGGGGGCAATCAGCCCCAGCATTTT. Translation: CAWSEGGNQPQHF. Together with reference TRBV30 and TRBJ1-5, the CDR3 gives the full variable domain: SQTIHQWPATLVQPVGSPLSLECTVEGTSNPNLYWYRQAAGRGLQLLFYSVGIGQISSEVPQNLSASRPQDRQFILSSKKLLLSDSGFYLCAWSEGGNQPQHFGDGTRLSIL.

CDR3 loop: CASFDPGGEPEQYF. CDR3 DNA: TGTGCCAGCTTCGATCCCGGAGGGGAACCCGAGCAGTACTTC. The chain carries TRBV6-1 and TRBJ2-7, with D perhaps matching TRBD2 (6 bases). Per the germline V gene, CDR1 is MNHNS and CDR2 is SASEGT. The length of the CDR3 is 14 residues. Trimming pared 8 bases from V and 6 bases from J, leaving 20 bases between.